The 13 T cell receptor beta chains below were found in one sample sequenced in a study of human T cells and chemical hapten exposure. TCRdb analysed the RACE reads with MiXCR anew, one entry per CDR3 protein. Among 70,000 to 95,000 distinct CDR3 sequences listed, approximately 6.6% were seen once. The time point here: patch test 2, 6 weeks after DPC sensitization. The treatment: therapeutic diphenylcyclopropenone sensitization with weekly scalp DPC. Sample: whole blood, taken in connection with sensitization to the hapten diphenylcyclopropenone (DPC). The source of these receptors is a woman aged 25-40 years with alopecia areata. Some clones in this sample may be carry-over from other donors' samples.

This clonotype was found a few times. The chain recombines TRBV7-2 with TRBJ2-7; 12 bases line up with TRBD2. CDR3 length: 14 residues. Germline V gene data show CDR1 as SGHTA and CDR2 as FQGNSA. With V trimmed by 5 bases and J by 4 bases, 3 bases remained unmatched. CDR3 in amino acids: CASSPSGGGYEQYF. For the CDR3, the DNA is TGTGCCAGCAGCCCTAGCGGGGGGGGGTACGAGCAGTACTTC.

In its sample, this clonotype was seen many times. As DNA, the CDR3 is TGTGCCATCAGTGCCCAAAGCGGCGGTCAGCCCCAGCATTTT. Its translation: CAISAQSGGQPQHF. V gene TRBV10-3 combines with J gene TRBJ1-5; the D is unclear. Trimming took 4 bases from V and 6 from J, leaving 13 bases between them. CDR1 and CDR2 from the germline V gene are ENHRY and SYGVKD. The CDR3 is 14 amino acids.

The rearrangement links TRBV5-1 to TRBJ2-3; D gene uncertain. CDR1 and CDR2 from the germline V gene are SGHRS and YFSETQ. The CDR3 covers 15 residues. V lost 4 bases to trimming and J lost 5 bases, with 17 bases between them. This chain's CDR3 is CASSKIPNPRDTQYF. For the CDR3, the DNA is TGCGCCAGCAGCAAGATCCCAAACCCTCGAGATACGCAGTATTTT.

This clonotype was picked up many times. The CDR3 region has the DNA TGCGCCAGCAGCCCAGTCCCGGGACTAGCGGGGGGGCTCGCAGATACGCAGTATTTT. Its protein product is CASSPVPGLAGGLADTQYF. V gene TRBV4-1 combines with J gene TRBJ2-3; TRBD2 agrees at 16 bases. This CDR3 is built from 19 residues. Germline V gene lookup returns CDR1 MGHRA and CDR2 YSYEKL. The V gene end was trimmed by 4 bases and the J gene end by 4 bases; junction bases not matched to a gene: 11.

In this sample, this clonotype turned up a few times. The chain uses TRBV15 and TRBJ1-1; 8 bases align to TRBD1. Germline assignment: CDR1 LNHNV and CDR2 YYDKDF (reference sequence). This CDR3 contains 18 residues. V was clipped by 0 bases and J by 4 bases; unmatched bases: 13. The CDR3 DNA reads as TGTGCCACCAGCAGAGATCTGGTACAGGGGGATCTTGGCACTGAAGCTTTCTTT. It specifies CATSRDLVQGDLGTEAFF.

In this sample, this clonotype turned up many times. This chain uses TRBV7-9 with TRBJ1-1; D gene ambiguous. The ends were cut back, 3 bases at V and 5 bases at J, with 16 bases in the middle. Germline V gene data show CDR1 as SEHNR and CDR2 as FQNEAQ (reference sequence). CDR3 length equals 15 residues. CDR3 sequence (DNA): TGTGCCAGCAGCTTTACGGGGATTATTGGGACTGAAGCTTTCTTT. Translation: CASSFTGIIGTEAFF.

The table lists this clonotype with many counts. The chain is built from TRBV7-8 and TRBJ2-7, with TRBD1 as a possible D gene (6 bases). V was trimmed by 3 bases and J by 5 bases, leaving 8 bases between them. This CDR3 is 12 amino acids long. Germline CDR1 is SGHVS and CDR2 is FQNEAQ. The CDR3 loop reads CASSFRGNEQYF. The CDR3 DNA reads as TGTGCCAGCAGCTTCAGGGGAAACGAGCAGTACTTC.

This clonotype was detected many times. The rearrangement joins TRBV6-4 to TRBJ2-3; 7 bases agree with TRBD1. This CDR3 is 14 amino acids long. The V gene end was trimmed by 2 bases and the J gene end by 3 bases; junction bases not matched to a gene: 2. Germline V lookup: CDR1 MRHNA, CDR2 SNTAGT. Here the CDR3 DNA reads TGTGCCAGCAGTGACGGGACAGCTACAGATACGCAGTATTTT. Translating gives CASSDGTATDTQYF.

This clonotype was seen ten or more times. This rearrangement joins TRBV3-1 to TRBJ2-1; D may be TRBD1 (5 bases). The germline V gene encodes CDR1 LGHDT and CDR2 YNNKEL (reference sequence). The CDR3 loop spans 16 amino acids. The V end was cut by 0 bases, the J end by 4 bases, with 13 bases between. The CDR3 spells CASSQDQGETYNEQFF. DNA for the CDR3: TGTGCCAGCAGCCAAGATCAGGGTGAAACGTACAATGAGCAGTTCTTC.

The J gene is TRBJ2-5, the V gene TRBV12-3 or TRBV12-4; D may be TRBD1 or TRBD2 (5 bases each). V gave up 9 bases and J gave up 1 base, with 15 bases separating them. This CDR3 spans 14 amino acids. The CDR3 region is CASGDGGFQETQYF. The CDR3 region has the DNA TGTGCCAGTGGAGATGGGGGATTCCAAGAGACCCAGTACTTC.

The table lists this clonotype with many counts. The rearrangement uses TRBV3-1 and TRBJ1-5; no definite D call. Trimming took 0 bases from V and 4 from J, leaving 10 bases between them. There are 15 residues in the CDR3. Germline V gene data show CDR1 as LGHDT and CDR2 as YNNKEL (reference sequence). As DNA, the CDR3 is TGTGCCAGCAGCCAAGAGGCAGCGAGTAATCAGCCCCAGCATTTT. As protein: CASSQEAASNQPQHF. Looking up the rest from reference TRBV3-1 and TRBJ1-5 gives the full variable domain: DTAVSQTPKYLVTQMGNDKSIKCEQNLGHDTMYWYKQDSKKFLKIMFSYNNKELIINETVPNRFSPKSPDKAHLNLHINSLELGDSAVYFCASSQEAASNQPQHFGDGTRLSIL.

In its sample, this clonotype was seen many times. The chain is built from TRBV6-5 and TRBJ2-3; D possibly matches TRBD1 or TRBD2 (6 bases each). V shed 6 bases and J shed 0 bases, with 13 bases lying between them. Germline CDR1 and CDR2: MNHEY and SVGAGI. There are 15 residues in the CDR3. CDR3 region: CASRQPGASTDTQYF. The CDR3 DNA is TGTGCCAGCAGACAGCCGGGGGCGAGCACAGATACGCAGTATTTT.

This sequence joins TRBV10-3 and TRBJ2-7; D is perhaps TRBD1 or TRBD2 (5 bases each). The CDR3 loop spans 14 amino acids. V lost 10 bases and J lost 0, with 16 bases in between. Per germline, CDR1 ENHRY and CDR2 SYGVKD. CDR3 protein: CASTRDGTSYEQYF. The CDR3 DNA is TGTGCCAGCACCAGGGACGGGACCTCCTACGAGCAGTACTTC.